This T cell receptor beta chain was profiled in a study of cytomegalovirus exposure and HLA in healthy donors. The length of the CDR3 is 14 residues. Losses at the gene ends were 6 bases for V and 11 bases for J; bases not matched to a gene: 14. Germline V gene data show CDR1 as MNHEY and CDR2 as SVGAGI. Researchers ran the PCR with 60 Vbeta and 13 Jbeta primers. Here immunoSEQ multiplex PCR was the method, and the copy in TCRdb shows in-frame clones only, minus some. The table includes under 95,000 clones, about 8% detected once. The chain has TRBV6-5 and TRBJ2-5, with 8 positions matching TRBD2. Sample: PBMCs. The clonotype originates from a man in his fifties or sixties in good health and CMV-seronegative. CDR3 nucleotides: TGTGCCAGCAGAAGGACTAGCTCAGCGGGTGAGCAGTACTTC. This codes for CASRRTSSAGEQYF.